In its sample, the clone carrying this T cell receptor (beta chain) was seen many times. Its antigen is unidentified. The TCR beta libraries were generated through quantitative 5'-RACE incorporating molecular barcodes. TCRdb fed the 5' RACE reads into MiXCR, producing one record per CDR3 protein. Of around 250,000 distinct CDR3 sequences listed, about 11% are singletons. These data come from a study of CD8 T cells in ankylosing spondylitis. General study points: Reportedly, disease-linked clones are significantly enriched in ankylosing spondylitis patients' matched synovial fluid. Both synovial fluid and blood in reactive arthritis had previously been reported to carry some motif variants.

V was trimmed by 6 bases and J by 14 bases, leaving 25 bases between them. The CDR3 has 14 amino acids. This clonotype originated in a male donor with ankylosing spondylitis or in good health (not recorded which). The J gene is TRBJ1-1, the V gene TRBV12-3 or TRBV12-4; D might be TRBD1 (5 bases). Sample: blood, either unsorted or a sorted T cell fraction (not recorded which). The CDR3 DNA follows: TGTGCCAGCAGCCTTGGGGCCATAGTGGGTTTGACATTCTTT. This sequence encodes CASSLGAIVGLTFF.